Listed here are 22 T cell receptor beta chains from one sample, sequenced in a study of T cells after yellow fever vaccination. MiXCR, run by TCRdb on the 5' RACE reads, gives a single entry per CDR3 protein. The repertoire holds 610,000 or so distinct CDR3 sequences, 12% seen once, with 14% to 15% in the top ten. Here the sequenced sample was PBMCs, taken on the day of the yellow fever booster vaccination. All receptors come from a man aged 25 to 40 who received the YFV17D yellow fever vaccine.

The chain has TRBV5-1 and TRBJ2-5; possible D gene TRBD1, 6 bases. Germline CDR1 SGHRS, CDR2 YFSETQ. This CDR3 spans 15 amino acids. The V end lost 4 bases, the J end lost 3 bases, and 16 bases lay between the germline ends. The CDR3 reads CASSLSRTAKETQYF. For the CDR3, the DNA is TGCGCCAGCAGCCTCTCTCGGACAGCCAAAGAGACCCAGTACTTC. The full variable domain, its missing parts supplied by reference TRBV5-1 and TRBJ2-5, is KAGVTQTPRYLIKTRGQQVTLSCSPISGHRSVSWYQQTPGQGLQFLFEYFSETQRNKGNFPGRFSGRQFSNSRSEMNVSTLELGDSALYLCASSLSRTAKETQYFGPGTRLLVL.

The table lists this clonotype with a few counts. The CDR3 DNA reads TGTGCCAGCAGTTTAGCCGGACTAGCGGTGGCCTACGAGCAGTACTTC. It specifies CASSLAGLAVAYEQYF. V is TRBV12-3 or TRBV12-4 and J is TRBJ2-7; 10 nucleotides align to TRBD2. This CDR3 region has 16 residues. With V trimmed by 0 bases and J by 2 bases, 4 bases remained unmatched.

This sequence joins TRBV20-1 and TRBJ2-2; no firm D call. V was shortened by 5 bases and J by 4 bases, with 5 bases between the two germline ends. This CDR3 contains 11 residues. From germline, CDR1 is DFQATT and CDR2 SNEGSKA (reference sequence). CDR3 DNA sequence: TGCAGTGCTCTTATCACCGGGGAGCTGTTTTTT. This codes for CSALITGELFF.

This clonotype was seen more than once but under ten times. The chain employs TRBV5-1 and TRBJ1-6, with D tentatively TRBD1 (5 bases). The CDR3 sequence is 15 residues long. Looked up from germline, CDR1 is SGHRS and CDR2 is YFSETQ. V gave up 2 bases and J gave up 7 bases, with 13 bases separating them. The CDR3 sequence is CASSFETEPNSPLHF. The CDR3 region has the DNA TGCGCCAGCAGCTTTGAGACAGAACCGAATTCACCCCTCCACTTT. Filled out from reference TRBV5-1 and TRBJ1-6, the complete variable domain reads KAGVTQTPRYLIKTRGQQVTLSCSPISGHRSVSWYQQTPGQGLQFLFEYFSETQRNKGNFPGRFSGRQFSNSRSEMNVSTLELGDSALYLCASSFETEPNSPLHFGNGTRLTVT.

Ten or more counts support this clonotype. V is TRBV14 and J is TRBJ2-1; TRBD2 aligns across 10 bases. Unmatched junction bases numbered 3, after V lost 6 bases and J lost 4 bases. The CDR3 runs to 14 residues. Germline-derived CDR1 and CDR2 are SGHDN and FVKESK. The CDR3 is CASSWTSGYNEQFF. The DNA of the CDR3 is TGTGCCAGCAGTTGGACTAGCGGATACAATGAGCAGTTCTTC. The full variable domain, its missing parts supplied by reference TRBV14 and TRBJ2-1, is EAGVTQFPSHSVIEKGQTVTLRCDPISGHDNLYWYRRVMGKEIKFLLHFVKESKQDESGMPNNRFLAERTGGTYSTLKVQPAELEDSGVYFCASSWTSGYNEQFFGPGTRLTVL.

The rearrangement joins TRBV25-1 to TRBJ2-2, with 8 bases fitting TRBD2. The CDR3 is 17 residues long. Germline values: CDR1 MGHDK, CDR2 SYGVNS. V was pared by 7 bases and J by 6 bases, with 16 bases of the junction left unmatched. In DNA, the CDR3 is TGTGCCAGCACCCAACAGCCGGGACTAGGAGTGGCCGGGGAGCTGTTTTTT. Its protein product is CASTQQPGLGVAGELFF. Combining the CDR3 with reference TRBV25-1 and TRBJ2-2 gives the whole variable domain EADIYQTPRYLVIGTGKKITLECSQTMGHDKMYWYQQDPGMELHLIHYSYGVNSTEKGDLSSESTVSRIRTEHFPLTLESARPSHTSQYLCASTQQPGLGVAGELFFGEGSRLTVL.

This clonotype was seen a handful of times. V and J are TRBV20-1 and TRBJ2-3; D unclear. Germline values: CDR1 DFQATT, CDR2 SNEGSKA (reference sequence). Trimming shortened V by 6 bases and J by 0 bases, and 16 bases separated the two germline ends. The CDR3 loop spans 15 amino acids. The CDR3 spells CSAKPIVTSTDTQYF. Written as DNA, the CDR3 is TGCAGTGCCAAGCCAATAGTCACCAGCACAGATACGCAGTATTTT.

This clonotype has at least ten counts. The V call is TRBV7-2, the J call TRBJ2-7, with D unresolved. The CDR3 spans 12 residues. The V end lost 4 bases, the J end lost 3 bases, and 7 bases lay between the germline ends. The germline V gene has CDR1 SGHTA and CDR2 FQGNSA. CDR3 coding DNA: TGTGCCAGCAGCTCACCCGGCTACGAGCAGTACTTC. It codes for CASSSPGYEQYF.

The rearrangement links TRBV29-1 to TRBJ2-1; TRBD1 matches at 7 bases. The CDR3 spans 18 residues. Germline CDR1 reads SQVTM; CDR2 reads ANQGSEA. The V and J ends lost 6 bases and 8 bases, in that order; junction bases with no gene match: 25. The CDR3 coding sequence is TGCAGCGTCCAGACAGGGTTGGGTTCTAGGCGGGCTCAGGATGAGCAGTTCTTC. Residues: CSVQTGLGSRRAQDEQFF.

This clonotype showed up just a few times. The V call is TRBV5-6, the J call TRBJ1-5; D is possibly TRBD1 (5 bases). V gave up 1 base and J gave up 4 bases, with 12 bases separating them. This CDR3 contains 15 residues. Germline V CDR1 and CDR2: SGHDT, YYEEEE. CDR3 in amino acids: CASSLNGARNQPQHF. The CDR3 region has the DNA TGTGCCAGCAGCTTGAACGGGGCTCGAAATCAGCCCCAGCATTTT.

A few counts support this clonotype. The chain combines TRBV28 with TRBJ2-4; TRBD2 is a possible D gene (5 bases). The ends were cut back, 6 bases at V and 1 base at J, with 16 bases in the middle. Per the germline V gene, CDR1 is MDHEN and CDR2 is SYDVKM. The CDR3 spans 16 residues. Here the CDR3 reads CASRGAVLVAKNIQYF. CDR3 nucleotide sequence: TGTGCCAGCAGGGGTGCAGTACTAGTTGCCAAAAACATTCAGTACTTC.

This clonotype was seen only a few times. The J gene is TRBJ2-2, the V gene TRBV20-1, with TRBD1 identical over 11 bases. The germline V gene has CDR1 DFQATT and CDR2 SNEGSKA (reference sequence). The CDR3 sequence is 14 residues long. J gave up 5 bases and V 2 bases, and 1 base lay outside the gene matches. CDR3 loop: CSARRDRGTGELFF. The CDR3 coding sequence is TGCAGTGCTAGACGGGACAGGGGGACCGGGGAGCTGTTTTTT.

This clonotype was counted ten times or more. The CDR3 nucleotides read TGTGCCAGCTCACCAGGACTAGCGGGAGAGGATACGCAGTATTTT. Protein product: CASSPGLAGEDTQYF. This rearrangement joins TRBV18 to TRBJ2-3, with 13 bases identical to TRBD2. Trimming at V came to 2 bases and at J to 6 bases, leaving 2 bases not matched to a gene. The CDR3 runs to 15 residues. CDR1 KGHSH and CDR2 LQKENI come from the germline V gene.

The gene calls are TRBV20-1 and TRBJ1-2, with 7 bases lining up with TRBD1. The CDR3 runs 14 residues. Germline CDR1 DFQATT, CDR2 SNEGSKA (reference sequence). V lost 4 bases and J lost 1; bases outside the gene matches: 6. CDR3 DNA sequence: TGCAGTGCTAACCCGACAGGGCTTAACTATGGCTACACCTTC. Protein sequence: CSANPTGLNYGYTF.

This clonotype turned up a few times. V gene TRBV5-1 combines with J gene TRBJ2-7; TRBD2 agrees at 14 bases. The CDR3 runs 16 residues. Trimming removed 3 bases from V and 5 bases from J; junction bases left unmatched: 7. In germline, CDR1 is SGHRS, CDR2 YFSETQ. CDR3 amino acids: CASSSDGLAGGDEQYF. CDR3 DNA: TGCGCCAGCAGCTCCGACGGACTAGCGGGAGGAGACGAGCAGTACTTC.

For the CDR3, the DNA is TGTGCCAGCAGGATATTCGCGAACACCGGGGAGCTGTTTTTT. Protein sequence: CASRIFANTGELFF. The V call is TRBV6-1, the J call TRBJ2-2; D ambiguous. V was clipped by 6 bases and J by 0 bases, with 8 bases between them. The length of the CDR3 is 14 residues. The germline CDR1 and CDR2 sequences are MNHNS and SASEGT.

J is TRBJ2-3 and V is TRBV29-1; 7 positions match TRBD2. V was clipped by 6 bases and J by 2 bases; unmatched bases: 5. CDR1 is SQVTM, CDR2 ANQGSEA, per germline. This CDR3 is built from 13 residues. The CDR3 DNA reads as TGCAGCGTCTCTAGCGGAGCCACAGATACGCAGTATTTT. Translated, it gives CSVSSGATDTQYF.

This clonotype was observed many times. The CDR3 region is CASSRGVAGPYEQYF. The CDR3 DNA is TGTGCCAGCAGTCGAGGGGTAGCGGGGCCCTACGAGCAGTACTTC. The rearrangement joins TRBV27 to TRBJ2-7, with 8 bases fitting TRBD2. Germline CDR1 MNHEY, CDR2 SMNVEV (reference sequence). The CDR3 is 15 amino acids. V gave up 5 bases and J gave up 2 bases; unmatched junction bases: 8.

This clonotype appeared a few times. V usage is TRBV29-1 and J usage is TRBJ2-7, with a tentative D call TRBD2 (5 bases). Between the trimmed V and J ends, which lost 3 bases and 7 bases, there was a span of 19 bases. CDR1 and CDR2 (germline): SQVTM, ANQGSEA. The CDR3 length is 14 residues. CDR3 amino acids: CSVDLGLAGEEQYF. The CDR3 DNA is TGCAGCGTTGATTTAGGTCTAGCCGGGGAAGAGCAGTACTTC.

This clonotype turned up a few times. The V call is TRBV10-3, the J call TRBJ1-3; no definite D call. Germline assignment: CDR1 ENHRY and CDR2 SYGVKD. V was trimmed by 7 bases and J by 0 bases, leaving 10 bases between them. CDR3 size: 14 residues. The chain's CDR3 is CAITSDGSGNTIYF. The CDR3, as DNA: TGTGCCATCACTTCCGACGGCTCTGGAAACACCATATATTTT.

The J gene is TRBJ2-1, the V gene TRBV7-6; 10 nucleotides line up with TRBD2. Germline V gene data show CDR1 as SGHVS and CDR2 as FNYEAQ. V shed 5 bases and J 6 bases; nucleotides not matched to a gene: 7. The length of the CDR3 is 15 residues. The CDR3 bases are TGTGCCAGCAGCCCTGGGGCTAGCGGGAGCAATGAGCAGTTCTTC. Translated, it gives CASSPGASGSNEQFF.

This clonotype has only a few counts. This chain connects TRBV7-9 to TRBJ2-7; the D call may be TRBD1 or TRBD2 (6 bases each). Trimming pared 5 bases from V and 1 base from J, leaving 15 bases between. Germline CDR1 and CDR2: SEHNR and FQNEAQ (reference sequence). This CDR3 is built from 15 residues. The CDR3 sequence is CASSKGGTVSYEQYF. CDR3 bases: TGTGCCAGCAGCAAGGGGGGCACAGTTTCCTACGAGCAGTACTTC.